A selection of T cell receptor beta chains follows, all from one sample in a study of blood T cell repertoires in COVID-19. Profiled with immunoSEQ multiplex PCR; TCRdb holds only in-frame clones, not every one. The table shows fewer than 250,000 clones, with under 85% occurring only once. Input material: peripheral blood. The origin of the receptors is a human donor in a cohort sampled during active COVID-19. CDR3s include the opening cysteine and the closing phenylalanine or tryptophan. A D gene is named only where the DNA matches it firmly. Rows give clone size only sometimes, using once, few, many, or a class for an expanded clone.

V gene	J gene	clone size	D gene	CDR3 protein	CDR3 DNA
TRBV6-6	TRBJ2-7	.	TRBD1	CASSSGTGGREQYF	TGTGCCAGCAGTTCCGGGACAGGGGGTAGAGAGCAGTACTTC
TRBV14	TRBJ2-2	.	.	CASSQVRAGELFF	TGTGCCAGCAGCCAAGTGAGGGCCGGGGAGCTGTTTTTT
TRBV20-1	TRBJ1-2	.	TRBD1	CSASPRDRGSYGYTF	TGCAGTGCTAGTCCCAGGGACAGGGGCTCCTATGGCTACACCTTC
TRBV19	TRBJ2-6	.	.	CASSRSSGANVLTF	TGTGCCAGTAGTCGCAGCTCTGGGGCCAACGTCCTGACTTTC
TRBV7-2	TRBJ1-1	.	.	CASSPYTGGAFF	TGTGCCAGCAGCCCTTACACAGGAGGGGCTTTCTTT
TRBV10-3	TRBJ2-7	once	TRBD1	CAISESQQGPGEQYF	TGTGCCATCAGTGAGTCTCAACAGGGGCCAGGCGAGCAGTACTTC
TRBV10-2	TRBJ2-3	.	TRBD1	CASRDTGQGVEDTQYF	TGCGCCAGCAGAGATACGGGACAGGGGGTTGAAGATACGCAGTATTTT
TRBV2	TRBJ2-3	once	.	CAVQGDYTDTQYF	TGTGCCGTACAGGGGGACTACACAGATACGCAGTATTTT
TRBV3-1/TRBV3-2	TRBJ1-6	few	.	CASSPREGYNSPLHF	TGTGCCAGCAGCCCTCGGGAGGGCTATAATTCACCCCTCCACTTT
TRBV29-1	TRBJ1-2	.	.	CSVVWAAGGYTF	TGCAGCGTTGTGTGGGCTGCGGGGGGCTACACCTTC
TRBV18	TRBJ2-7	once	TRBD1	CASSPQGTGVDEQYF	TGTGCCAGCTCACCACAAGGGACAGGGGTAGACGAGCAGTACTTC
TRBV5-1	TRBJ2-3	.	TRBD2	CASSAGGLSTDTQYF	TGCGCCAGCAGCGCGGGGGGACTCTCCACAGATACGCAGTATTTT
TRBV10-3	TRBJ1-1	.	TRBD1	CATVDREATEAFF	TGTGCCACCGTGGACAGGGAGGCCACTGAAGCTTTCTTT
TRBV19	TRBJ1-1	.	.	CASKSVGTEAFF	TGTGCCAGTAAATCCGTCGGCACTGAAGCTTTCTTT
TRBV4-1	TRBJ2-5	.	.	CASSQAVVQETQYF	TGCGCCAGCAGCCAAGCGGTAGTCCAAGAGACCCAGTACTTC
TRBV7-9	TRBJ2-7	.	.	CASSLIMGGEQYF	TGTGCCAGCAGCTTAATTATGGGGGGCGAGCAGTACTTC
TRBV18	TRBJ1-1	many	.	CASSRDTRNTEAFF	TGTGCCAGCTCGAGGGACACTAGGAACACTGAAGCTTTCTTT
TRBV29-1	TRBJ1-2	once	.	CSVGQQAGYTF	TGCAGCGTTGGCCAGCAGGCTGGCTACACCTTC
TRBV5-4	TRBJ2-1	.	TRBD2	CASSLSSLGRGNEQFF	TGTGCCAGCAGCCTATCATCCCTTGGGAGGGGCAATGAGCAGTTCTTC
TRBV18	TRBJ1-5	once	.	CASSPRHGSNQPQHF	TGTGCCAGCTCACCACGACATGGTAGCAATCAGCCCCAGCATTTT
TRBV5-1	TRBJ2-7	.	.	CASRLPGRTSRNYEQYF	TGCGCCAGCAGACTTCCTGGACGGACATCGAGGAACTACGAGCAGTACTTC
TRBV27	TRBJ1-2	once	TRBD1	CASSSRGTGESGYTF	TGTGCCAGCAGCTCTCGCGGGACAGGGGAGAGTGGCTACACCTTC
TRBV28	TRBJ2-5	.	TRBD2	CASSPGGRDETQYF	TGTGCCAGCAGTCCGGGAGGGCGCGACGAGACCCAGTACTTC
TRBV11-1	TRBJ2-1	.	.	CASSLTGYNEQFF	TGTGCCAGCAGCTTAACCGGGTACAATGAGCAGTTCTTC
TRBV30	TRBJ1-2	.	.	CAWSQQGDGGYTF	TGTGCCTGGAGTCAACAGGGAGATGGGGGCTACACCTTC
TRBV2	TRBJ2-2	.	TRBD2	CASIPSGTGELFF	TGTGCCAGCATTCCTAGCGGGACCGGGGAGCTGTTTTTT
TRBV30	TRBJ1-1	.	.	CAWSGTPWGTEAFF	TGTGCCTGGAGTGGGACTCCGTGGGGCACTGAAGCTTTCTTT
TRBV10-1	TRBJ2-2	.	.	CASSENGYTGELFF	TGCGCCAGCAGTGAGAACGGTTACACCGGGGAGCTGTTTTTT
TRBV10-3	TRBJ1-4	.	.	CAISVDPNEKLFF	TGTGCCATCAGTGTAGATCCTAATGAAAAACTGTTTTTT